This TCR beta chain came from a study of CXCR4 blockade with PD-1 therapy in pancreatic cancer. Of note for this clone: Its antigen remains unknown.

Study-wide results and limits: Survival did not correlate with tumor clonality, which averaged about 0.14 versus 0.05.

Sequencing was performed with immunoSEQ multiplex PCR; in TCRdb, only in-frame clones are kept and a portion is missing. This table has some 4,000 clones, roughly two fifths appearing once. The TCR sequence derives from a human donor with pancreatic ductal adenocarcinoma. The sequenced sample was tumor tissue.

The CDR3 coding sequence is TGTGCCAGCAGCCTTCGAGGGACGTCCACTGAAGCTTTCTTT. This encodes CASSLRGTSTEAFF. This chain connects TRBV11-3 to TRBJ1-1; weak D call: TRBD1 (5 bases). V was pared by 5 bases and J by 4 bases, with 14 bases between. CDR1 SGHNT and CDR2 YENEEA come from the germline V gene. This CDR3 contains 14 residues.